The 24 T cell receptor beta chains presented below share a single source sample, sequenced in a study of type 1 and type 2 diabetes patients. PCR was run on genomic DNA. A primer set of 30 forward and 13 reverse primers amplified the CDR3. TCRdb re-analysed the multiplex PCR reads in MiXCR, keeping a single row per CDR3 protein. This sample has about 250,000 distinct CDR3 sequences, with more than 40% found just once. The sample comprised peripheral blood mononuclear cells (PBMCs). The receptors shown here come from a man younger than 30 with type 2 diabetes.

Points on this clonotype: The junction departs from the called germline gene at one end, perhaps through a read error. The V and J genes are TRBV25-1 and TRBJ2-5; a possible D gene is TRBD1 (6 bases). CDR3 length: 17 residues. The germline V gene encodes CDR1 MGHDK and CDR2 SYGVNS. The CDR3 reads CASGEYKGPGTIETQYF. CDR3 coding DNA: TGTGCCAGCGGTGAATATAAGGGGCCCGGGACAATAGAGACCCAGTACTTC.

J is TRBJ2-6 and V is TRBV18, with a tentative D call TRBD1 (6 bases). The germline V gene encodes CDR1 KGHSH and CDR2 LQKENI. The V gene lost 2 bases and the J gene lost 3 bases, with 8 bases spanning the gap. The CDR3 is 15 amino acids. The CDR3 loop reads CASSPTGSGANVLTF. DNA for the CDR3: TGTGCCAGCTCACCAACAGGGAGTGGGGCCAACGTCCTGACTTTC.

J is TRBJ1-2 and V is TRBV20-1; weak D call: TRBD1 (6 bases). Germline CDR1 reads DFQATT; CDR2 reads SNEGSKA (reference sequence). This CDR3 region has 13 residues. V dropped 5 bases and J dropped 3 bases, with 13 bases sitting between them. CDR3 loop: CSAQTGTYYGYTF. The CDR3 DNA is TGCAGTGCTCAAACAGGGACTTACTATGGCTACACCTTC.

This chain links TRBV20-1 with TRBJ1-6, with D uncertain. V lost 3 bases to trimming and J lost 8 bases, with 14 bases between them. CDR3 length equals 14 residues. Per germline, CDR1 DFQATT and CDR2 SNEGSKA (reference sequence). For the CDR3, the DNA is TGCAGTGCTAGGAAGGTGATCGGGGATTCACCCCTCCACTTT. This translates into CSARKVIGDSPLHF.

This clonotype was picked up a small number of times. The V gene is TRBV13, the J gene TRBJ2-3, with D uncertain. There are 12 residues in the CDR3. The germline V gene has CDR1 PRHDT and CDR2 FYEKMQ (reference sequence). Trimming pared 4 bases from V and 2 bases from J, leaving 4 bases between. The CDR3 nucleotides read TGTGCCAGCAGCTCAACCACAGATACGCAGTATTTT. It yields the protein CASSSTTDTQYF.

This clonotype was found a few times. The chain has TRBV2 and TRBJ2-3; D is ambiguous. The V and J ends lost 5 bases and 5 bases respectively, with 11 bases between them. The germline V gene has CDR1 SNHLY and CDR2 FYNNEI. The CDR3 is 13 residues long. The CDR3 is CASSPYKGDTQYF. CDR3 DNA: TGTGCCAGCAGTCCGTATAAAGGAGATACGCAGTATTTT.

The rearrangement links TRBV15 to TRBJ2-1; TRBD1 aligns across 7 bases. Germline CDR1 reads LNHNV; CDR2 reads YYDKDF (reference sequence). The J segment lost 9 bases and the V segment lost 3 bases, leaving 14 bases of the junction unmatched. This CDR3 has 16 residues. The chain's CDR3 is CATSRRPPLTGTEQFF. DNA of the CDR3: TGTGCCACCAGCAGGAGGCCCCCATTGACAGGGACTGAGCAGTTCTTC.

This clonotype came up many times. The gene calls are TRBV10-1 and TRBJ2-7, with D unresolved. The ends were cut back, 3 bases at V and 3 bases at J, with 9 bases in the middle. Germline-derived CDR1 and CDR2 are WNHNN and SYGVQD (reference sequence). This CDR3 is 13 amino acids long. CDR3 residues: CASSDSGSYEQYF. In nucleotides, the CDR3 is TGCGCCAGCAGTGATTCCGGCAGCTACGAGCAGTACTTC.

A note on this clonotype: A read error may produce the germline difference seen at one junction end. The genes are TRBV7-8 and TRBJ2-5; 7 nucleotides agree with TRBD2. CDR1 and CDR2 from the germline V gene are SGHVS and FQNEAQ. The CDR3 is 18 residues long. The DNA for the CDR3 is TGTACCAGCAGCTTATGGAGTGGTACGGGGGGATTTTTGGAGACCCAGTACTTC. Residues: CTSSLWSGTGGFLETQYF.

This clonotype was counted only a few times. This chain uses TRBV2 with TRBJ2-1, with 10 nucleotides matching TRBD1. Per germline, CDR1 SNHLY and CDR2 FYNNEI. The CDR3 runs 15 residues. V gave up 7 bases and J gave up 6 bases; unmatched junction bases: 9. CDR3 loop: CASTYRDRGFNEQFF. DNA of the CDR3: TGTGCCAGCACCTACCGGGACAGGGGATTCAATGAGCAGTTCTTC.

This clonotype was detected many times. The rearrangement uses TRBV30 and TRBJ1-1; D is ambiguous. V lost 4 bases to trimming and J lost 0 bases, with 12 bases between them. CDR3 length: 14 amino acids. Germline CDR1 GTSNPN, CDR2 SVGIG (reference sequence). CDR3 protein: CAWTGPIMNTEAFF. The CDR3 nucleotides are TGTGCCTGGACCGGTCCCATAATGAACACTGAAGCTTTCTTT.

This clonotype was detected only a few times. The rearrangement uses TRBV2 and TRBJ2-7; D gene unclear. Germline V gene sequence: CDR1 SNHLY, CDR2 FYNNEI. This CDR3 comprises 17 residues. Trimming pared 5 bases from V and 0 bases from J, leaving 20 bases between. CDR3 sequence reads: CASSPLFDSLSSYEQYF. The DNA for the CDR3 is TGTGCCAGCAGTCCTCTTTTCGATAGCTTAAGCTCCTACGAGCAGTACTTC.

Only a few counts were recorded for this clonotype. The CDR3 coding sequence is TGTGCCAGCAGCCCTTACAGGGGAAACACCATATATTTT. This codes for CASSPYRGNTIYF. The chain recombines TRBV14 with TRBJ1-3; weak D call: TRBD1 (5 bases). V lost 4 bases to trimming and J lost 4 bases, with 8 bases between them. Looked up from germline, CDR1 is SGHDN and CDR2 is FVKESK. The length of the CDR3 is 13 residues.

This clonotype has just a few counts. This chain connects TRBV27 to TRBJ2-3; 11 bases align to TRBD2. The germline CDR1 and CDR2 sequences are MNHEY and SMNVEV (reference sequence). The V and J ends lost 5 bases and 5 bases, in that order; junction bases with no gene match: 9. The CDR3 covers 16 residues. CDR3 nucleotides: TGTGCCAGCAGTCATCTACTAGCGGGAGCGGAAGATACGCAGTATTTT. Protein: CASSHLLAGAEDTQYF.

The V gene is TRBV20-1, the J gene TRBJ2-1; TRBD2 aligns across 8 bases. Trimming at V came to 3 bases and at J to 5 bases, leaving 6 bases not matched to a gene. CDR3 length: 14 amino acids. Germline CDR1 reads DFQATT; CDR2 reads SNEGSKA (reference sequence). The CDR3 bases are TGCAGTGCTAGTTTGCGGGGGGTCGACAATGAGCAGTTCTTC. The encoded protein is CSASLRGVDNEQFF.

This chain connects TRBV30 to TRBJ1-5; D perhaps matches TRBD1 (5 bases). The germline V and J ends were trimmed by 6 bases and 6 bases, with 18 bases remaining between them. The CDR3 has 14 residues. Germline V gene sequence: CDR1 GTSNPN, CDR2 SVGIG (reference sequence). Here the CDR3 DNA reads TGTGCCTGTGCGGGGCAGGGAGACAGTCAGCCCCAGCATTTT. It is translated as CACAGQGDSQPQHF.

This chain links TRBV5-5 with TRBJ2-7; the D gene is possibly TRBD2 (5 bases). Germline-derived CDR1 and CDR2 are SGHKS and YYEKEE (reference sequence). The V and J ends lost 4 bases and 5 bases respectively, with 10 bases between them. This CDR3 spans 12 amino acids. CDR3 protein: CASSPDGDEQYF. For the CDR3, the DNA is TGTGCCAGCAGCCCGGACGGGGACGAGCAGTACTTC.

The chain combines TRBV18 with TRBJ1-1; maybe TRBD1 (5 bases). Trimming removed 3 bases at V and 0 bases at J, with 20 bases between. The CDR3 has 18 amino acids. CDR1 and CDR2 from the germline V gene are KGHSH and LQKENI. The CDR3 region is CASSPPSGGGFMNTEAFF. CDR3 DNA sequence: TGTGCCAGCTCACCTCCGAGCGGGGGAGGATTCATGAACACTGAAGCTTTCTTT.

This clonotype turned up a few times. The CDR3 sequence: CASSLAGGFGELFF. CDR3 in DNA: TGTGCCAGCAGCTTAGCAGGGGGGTTCGGGGAGCTGTTTTTT. The rearrangement links TRBV5-5 to TRBJ2-2; tentatively, D is TRBD1 (7 bases). This CDR3 region has 14 residues. Between the trimmed V and J ends, which lost 2 bases and 7 bases, there was a span of 12 bases. The germline V gene has CDR1 SGHKS and CDR2 YYEKEE (reference sequence).

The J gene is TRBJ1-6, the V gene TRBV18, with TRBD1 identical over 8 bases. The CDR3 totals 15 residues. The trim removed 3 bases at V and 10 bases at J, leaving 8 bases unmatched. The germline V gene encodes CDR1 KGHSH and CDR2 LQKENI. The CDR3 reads CASSPIETGESPLHF. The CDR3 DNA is TGTGCCAGCTCACCGATCGAGACAGGGGAGTCACCCCTCCACTTT.

The CDR3 reads CAWALGGYNEQFF. CDR3 DNA: TGTGCCTGGGCGCTTGGGGGGTACAATGAGCAGTTCTTC. The chain carries TRBV30 and TRBJ2-1, with D possibly TRBD2 on 6 matching bases. The V end lost 5 bases, the J end lost 4 bases, and 12 bases lay between the germline ends. The CDR3 has 13 amino acids. Germline lookup yields CDR1 GTSNPN and CDR2 SVGIG (reference sequence). Complete variable domain (other parts from reference TRBV30 and TRBJ2-1): SQTIHQWPATLVQPVGSPLSLECTVEGTSNPNLYWYRQAAGRGLQLLFYSVGIGQISSEVPQNLSASRPQDRQFILSSKKLLLSDSGFYLCAWALGGYNEQFFGPGTRLTVL.

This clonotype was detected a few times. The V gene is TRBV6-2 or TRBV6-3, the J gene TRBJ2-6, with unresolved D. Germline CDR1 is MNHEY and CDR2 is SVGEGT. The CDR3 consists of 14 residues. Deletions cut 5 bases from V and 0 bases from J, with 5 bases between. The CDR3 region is CASSRVSGANVLTF. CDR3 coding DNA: TGTGCCAGCAGTCGAGTCTCTGGGGCCAACGTCCTGACTTTC.

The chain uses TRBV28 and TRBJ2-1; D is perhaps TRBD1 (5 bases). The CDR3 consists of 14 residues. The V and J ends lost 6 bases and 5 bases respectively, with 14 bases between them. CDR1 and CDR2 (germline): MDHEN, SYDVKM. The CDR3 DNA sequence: TGTGCCAGCAGATCAGGGCTAGGACACAATGAGCAGTTCTTC. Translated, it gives CASRSGLGHNEQFF.

This CDR3 reads CASRTRLAGGSTDTQYF. CDR3 sequence (DNA): TGCGCCAGCAGGACCCGACTAGCGGGGGGTTCCACAGATACGCAGTATTTT. The rearrangement uses TRBV5-1 and TRBJ2-3, with 13 nucleotides matching TRBD2. CDR3 length: 17 amino acids. The V segment lost 5 bases and the J segment 2 bases; nucleotides outside the gene matches: 8. Germline V gene lookup returns CDR1 SGHRS and CDR2 YFSETQ.